A selection of T cell receptor beta chains follows, all from one sample in a study of blood T cell repertoires in COVID-19. Clones were read by immunoSEQ multiplex PCR, and TCRdb kept only the in-frame ones, dropping some. The table has around 620,000 clones, about 90% seen once. Sequencing was performed on peripheral blood. These receptors originate from a woman under 30 with acute or convalescent COVID-19. CDR3s include the opening cysteine and the closing phenylalanine or tryptophan. D genes are given only for firm matches. Part of the rows lack a size; the others show once, few, many or a class for expanded clones.

cdr3_aa,cdr3_nt,j_call,cdr3_length,d_call,v_call,clone_size
CASHWGGKLFF,TGTGCCAGTCACTGGGGGGGAAAACTGTTTTTT,TRBJ1-4,11,.,TRBV19,.
CASSIEEGTWQETQYF,TGTGCCAGTAGTATAGAAGAGGGGACTTGGCAAGAGACCCAGTACTTC,TRBJ2-5,16,.,TRBV19,.
CASDKDRAGGLGTQYF,TGCGCCAGCGACAAAGACAGGGCAGGGGGACTCGGGACCCAGTACTTC,TRBJ2-5,16,.,TRBV5-1,.
CASSRPRDEQFF,TGTGCCAGCAGCCGCCCTCGGGATGAGCAGTTCTTC,TRBJ2-1,12,.,TRBV7-9,once
CASSLSRLAGVETQYF,TGTGCCAGCAGCTTATCAAGACTAGCGGGGGTTGAGACCCAGTACTTC,TRBJ2-5,16,TRBD2,TRBV7-8,.
CASSSFTDTQYF,TGTGCCAGCAGTTCCTTCACAGATACGCAGTATTTT,TRBJ2-3,12,.,TRBV27,.
CASSLDLTEEGKLFF,TGTGCCAGCAGCTTAGATCTGACAGAAGAAGGAAAACTGTTTTTT,TRBJ1-4,15,.,TRBV7-9,.
CARPMPRSEAFF,TGTGCCAGACCCATGCCGAGGTCAGAAGCTTTCTTT,TRBJ1-1,12,.,TRBV19,.
CASSYSGAVKNTEAFF,TGTGCCAGCAGTTACTCTGGGGCGGTAAAGAACACTGAAGCTTTCTTT,TRBJ1-1,16,.,TRBV6-5,.
CASSPTSGGASYEQYF,TGTGCCAGCAGCCCGACTAGCGGGGGGGCCTCCTACGAGCAGTACTTC,TRBJ2-7,16,TRBD2,TRBV28,.
CASSPLSTGNTEAFF,TGTGCCAGCTCACCACTTTCGACAGGGAACACTGAAGCTTTCTTT,TRBJ1-1,15,.,TRBV18,.
CASSRTPDRHSGNTIYF,TGTGCCAGCAGCCGAACCCCCGACAGGCACTCTGGAAACACCATATATTTT,TRBJ1-3,17,.,TRBV3-1/TRBV3-2,.
CASSLSRDTVLDTQYF,TGTGCCAGCAGTCTCTCCCGGGACACCGTCTTAGATACGCAGTATTTT,TRBJ2-3,16,.,TRBV7-9,once
CASSQPGKYEQYF,TGCGCCAGCAGCCAACCAGGGAAATACGAGCAGTACTTC,TRBJ2-7,13,.,TRBV4-1,.
CSRLENGEAFF,TGCAGTAGGCTTGAGAACGGGGAAGCTTTCTTT,TRBJ1-1,11,.,TRBV20-1,.
CATSDPRNTEAFF,TGTGCCACCAGTGATCCTCGGAACACTGAAGCTTTCTTT,TRBJ1-1,13,.,TRBV24-1,.
CASSYAGEGRFF,TGTGCCAGCAGTTACGCGGGCGAAGGGAGGTTCTTC,TRBJ2-1,12,.,TRBV6-6,once
CASSPLAGASTGTQYF,TGTGCCAGCAGTCCATTGGCGGGGGCCTCCACCGGTACGCAGTATTTT,TRBJ2-3,16,.,TRBV2,.
CASSLSYFAPSYGYTF,TGTGCCAGCAGTCTCTCTTATTTTGCCCCCAGCTATGGCTACACCTTC,TRBJ1-2,16,.,TRBV27,.
CAWSGQFMNTEAFF,TGTGCCTGGAGCGGACAGTTCATGAACACTGAAGCTTTCTTT,TRBJ1-1,14,.,TRBV30,.
CASSRQGLTNYGYTF,TGTGCCAGCAGCCGACAGGGTTTAACTAACTATGGCTACACCTTC,TRBJ1-2,15,TRBD1,TRBV9,.
CASSYSGGEQFF,TGTGCCAGCAGTTATAGCGGGGGCGAGCAGTTCTTC,TRBJ2-1,12,TRBD2,TRBV11-2,.
CASSSHGTHSTEAFF,TGTGCCAGCAGTTCCCACGGGACTCACAGCACTGAAGCTTTCTTT,TRBJ1-1,15,.,TRBV6-6,.
CASSSGQLNEKLFF,TGTGCCAGCAGCTCGGGACAGCTTAATGAAAAACTGTTTTTT,TRBJ1-4,14,TRBD1,TRBV5-4,once
CASSPGGGGLSQETQYF,TGTGCCAGCAGCCCGGGTGGAGGTGGGTTGAGCCAAGAGACCCAGTACTTC,TRBJ2-5,17,.,TRBV4-2,once
CASNLGGVSQETQYF,TGTGCCAGTAACTTAGGGGGGGTCTCCCAAGAGACCCAGTACTTC,TRBJ2-5,15,.,TRBV19,.
CASSLPGGNGYTF,TGTGCCAGCAGTTTACCAGGGGGAAATGGCTACACCTTC,TRBJ1-2,13,TRBD1,TRBV28,once
CASSQDSGLRNTIYF,TGCGCCAGCAGCCAAGATTCAGGGTTGAGAAACACCATATATTTT,TRBJ1-3,15,.,TRBV4-3,.
CASSWGTSGGPNEQYF,TGTGCCAGCAGCTGGGGAACTAGCGGGGGCCCCAACGAGCAGTACTTC,TRBJ2-7,16,TRBD2,TRBV14,.
CASSLLPGGYGYTF,TGTGCCAGCAGCCTCCTTCCAGGGGGGTATGGCTACACCTTC,TRBJ1-2,14,TRBD1,TRBV11-2,few
CASSLDRQGVMNTEAFF,TGTGCCAGCAGCTTGGATCGACAGGGAGTAATGAACACTGAAGCTTTCTTT,TRBJ1-1,17,TRBD1,TRBV7-6,.
CASSPLRTSGLKYNEQFF,TGTGCCAGCAGCCCACTGAGGACTAGCGGGCTTAAGTACAATGAGCAGTTCTTC,TRBJ2-1,18,TRBD2,TRBV7-3,.
CASSTPGRNTEAFF,TGTGCCAGTAGTACCCCGGGAAGGAACACTGAAGCTTTCTTT,TRBJ1-1,14,.,TRBV19,few
CASSEDRGTEKLFF,TGTGCCAGCAGTGAAGACAGGGGGACTGAAAAACTGTTTTTT,TRBJ1-4,14,TRBD1,TRBV2,.
CASRRGGSYEQYF,TGTGCCAGCAGACGGGGGGGATCCTACGAGCAGTACTTC,TRBJ2-7,13,TRBD2,TRBV5-6,.
CASSHGAREQYF,TGTGCCAGCAGCCATGGGGCTCGCGAGCAGTACTTC,TRBJ2-7,12,.,TRBV3-1/TRBV3-2,.
CASSPRGDRTDGYTF,TGTGCCAGCAGCCCCAGGGGCGACAGGACAGATGGCTACACCTTC,TRBJ1-2,15,.,TRBV7-3,.
CASSSGTGAGELFF,TGTGCCAGCAGTTCCGGGACAGGGGCCGGGGAGCTGTTTTTT,TRBJ2-2,14,TRBD1,TRBV6-5,.
CASTSNGGSKGANVLTF,TGTGCCAGCACCTCGAACGGGGGATCGAAGGGGGCCAACGTCCTGACTTTC,TRBJ2-6,17,.,TRBV27,.
CASSSGSSGNTIYF,TGTGCCAGCAGTTCGGGATCGTCTGGAAACACCATATATTTT,TRBJ1-3,14,.,TRBV6-2/TRBV6-3,.
CAWSRGQGNEAFF,TGTGCCTGGAGTCGGGGACAGGGTAATGAAGCTTTCTTT,TRBJ1-1,13,TRBD1,TRBV30,.
CASSFPTTDTQYF,TGTGCCAGCAGCTTCCCCACTACAGATACGCAGTATTTT,TRBJ2-3,13,.,TRBV5-4,once
CASSFGDYSRGSYGYTF,TGTGCCAGCAGCTTCGGGGACTATAGTCGGGGAAGCTATGGCTACACCTTC,TRBJ1-2,17,.,TRBV7-2,.
CASSDGQGGADTQYF,TGTGCCAGCAGTGACGGACAGGGGGGAGCAGATACGCAGTATTTT,TRBJ2-3,15,TRBD1,TRBV6-4,once
CASSPDRSRNQPQHF,TGTGCCAGCAGCCCGGACAGATCAAGGAATCAGCCCCAGCATTTT,TRBJ1-5,15,.,TRBV7-2,.
CASSHRQGWTGNTIYF,TGTGCCAGCAGCCATAGACAGGGGTGGACTGGAAACACCATATATTTT,TRBJ1-3,16,TRBD1,TRBV28,.
CASTSGGSYEQYF,TGCGCCAGCACTAGCGGGGGATCCTACGAGCAGTACTTC,TRBJ2-7,13,TRBD2,TRBV10-2,.
CASSDRQGDTIYF,TGTGCCAGCAGTGACAGGCAGGGAGACACCATATATTTT,TRBJ1-3,13,.,TRBV5-5,.
CASSVGQGANEQYF,TGTGCCAGCAGCGTAGGACAGGGGGCCAACGAGCAGTACTTC,TRBJ2-7,14,TRBD1,TRBV9,.
CASSKDPDRRVNTEAFF,TGTGCCAGTAGTAAGGACCCGGACAGGAGAGTGAACACTGAAGCTTTCTTT,TRBJ1-1,17,TRBD1,TRBV19,.
CASSLTPGGRDTQYF,TGTGCCAGCAGCTTAACCCCAGGGGGGCGTGATACGCAGTATTTT,TRBJ2-3,15,.,TRBV7-3,.
CASSTRYRGLGGSPLHF,TGTGCCAGCAGCACGCGGTACAGGGGGCTCGGGGGTTCACCCCTCCACTTT,TRBJ1-6,17,.,TRBV21-1,few
CATSRDRGTGELFF,TGTGCCACCAGCAGGGACAGGGGCACCGGGGAGCTGTTTTTT,TRBJ2-2,14,TRBD1,TRBV15,.
CASSLWTSGGASYEQYF,TGTGCCAGCAGCCTCTGGACTAGCGGGGGGGCCTCCTACGAGCAGTACTTC,TRBJ2-7,17,TRBD2,TRBV13,.
CASSENRDNEQFF,TGTGCCAGCTCAGAGAACAGAGACAATGAGCAGTTCTTC,TRBJ2-1,13,.,TRBV18,.
CATSDLNYGYTF,TGTGCCACCAGTGACCTAAACTATGGCTACACCTTC,TRBJ1-2,12,.,TRBV24-1,.